What follows are 21 T cell receptor beta chains derived from one specimen sequenced in a study of beta chain features in type 1 diabetes. Of the isolated RNA, all was reverse transcribed, and so the sequenced material was expressed TCRB transcripts. Some clones are missing from TCRdb's copy, which holds only in-frame ones; the method was immunoSEQ multiplex PCR. The sample consists of 900,000 or so clones, roughly a sixth of them appearing once. Sequenced sample: naive CD4+ T cells from blood. The receptors originated from a woman younger than 35 in good health.

A single count supports this clone. The J gene is TRBJ2-1, the V gene TRBV29-1; D unclear. Trimming took off 5 bases at V and 8 bases at J, with 16 bases between the two ends. CDR1 and CDR2 from the germline V gene are SQVTM and ANQGSEA. This CDR3 has 13 residues. The CDR3 loop is CSVFRGDFDEQFF. The CDR3 region has the DNA TGCAGCGTTTTCCGTGGGGATTTCGATGAGCAGTTCTTC.

The CDR3 bases are TGTGCCAGCAGTTCCAATAGCGGGAGTTATTCCTACGAGCAGTACTTC. As protein: CASSSNSGSYSYEQYF. The J gene is TRBJ2-7, the V gene TRBV27, with 9 bases aligning to TRBD2. CDR1 is MNHEY and CDR2 is SMNVEV in the germline V gene (reference sequence). V gave up 4 bases and J gave up 1 base; unmatched junction bases: 8. The CDR3 extends over 16 amino acids.

This chain links TRBV4-1 with TRBJ2-7, with D possibly being TRBD1 or TRBD2 (5 bases each). Trimming cost V 5 bases and J 1 base, with 15 bases left between them. From germline, CDR1 is MGHRA and CDR2 YSYEKL. The CDR3 has 15 residues. The CDR3 loop is CASSTATGASYEQYF. Here the CDR3 DNA reads TGCGCCAGCAGCACTGCTACCGGGGCTTCCTACGAGCAGTACTTC.

V and J are TRBV7-2 and TRBJ1-5, with D possibly TRBD1 on 5 matching bases. This CDR3 region has 15 residues. Germline V lookup: CDR1 SGHTA, CDR2 FQGNSA. Trimming stripped 1 base from V and 5 bases from J, with 12 bases between. DNA of the CDR3: TGTGCCAGCAGCTTAGGAGGGACTGTGGATCAGCCCCAGCATTTT. Its protein product is CASSLGGTVDQPQHF. The complete variable domain, with remaining parts taken from reference TRBV7-2 and TRBJ1-5, reads GAGVSQSPSNKVTEKGKDVELRCDPISGHTALYWYRQSLGQGLEFLIYFQGNSAPDKSGLPSDRFSAERTGGSVSTLTIQRTQQEDSAVYLCASSLGGTVDQPQHFGDGTRLSIL.

The V gene is TRBV7-9, the J gene TRBJ2-6; D is ambiguous. The germline V gene has CDR1 SEHNR and CDR2 FQNEAQ (reference sequence). Trimming removed 2 bases from V and 14 bases from J, with 13 bases in between. The CDR3 loop spans 13 amino acids. CDR3 nucleotides: TGTGCCAGCAGCTTATTGGGCCACCAACTCCTGACTTTC. Translation: CASSLLGHQLLTF.

Regarding this clone: This same CDR3 is encoded by further DNA sequences in the sample. The genes are TRBV5-1 and TRBJ2-1; D gene ambiguous. Germline V CDR1 and CDR2: SGHRS, YFSETQ. The V end was cut by 1 base, the J end by 5 bases, with 10 bases between. This CDR3 comprises 14 residues. The CDR3 here is CASSLLGRNNEQFF. CDR3 in DNA: TGCGCCAGCAGCTTGCTTGGACGAAACAATGAGCAGTTCTTC.

This chain joins TRBV28 and TRBJ2-1; D is uncertain. There are 16 residues in the CDR3. CDR1 MDHEN and CDR2 SYDVKM come from the germline V gene. V lost 5 bases to trimming and J lost 0 bases, with 14 bases between them. The DNA for the CDR3 is TGTGCCAGCAGTGCTCTCTGGGGAAACTCCTACAATGAGCAGTTCTTC. It encodes CASSALWGNSYNEQFF.

This clone occurred a few times. The CDR3 here is CASSSPAGGGDTQYF. Here the CDR3 DNA reads TGTGCCAGCAGCAGCCCAGCGGGAGGAGGAGATACGCAGTATTTT. This sequence joins TRBV5-4 and TRBJ2-3; 9 bases map to TRBD2. V lost 4 bases and J lost 5; bases outside the gene matches: 8. Germline-derived CDR1 and CDR2 are SGHNT and YYREEE (reference sequence). The CDR3 extends over 15 amino acids.

The sample holds a few counts of this clone. This chain links TRBV6-5 with TRBJ1-3; no definite D call. Per the germline V gene, CDR1 is MNHEY and CDR2 is SVGAGI. This CDR3 spans 15 amino acids. The V end lost 0 bases, the J end lost 1 base, and 7 bases lay between the germline ends. CDR3 DNA sequence: TGTGCCAGCAGTTACTCGATGGGATCTGGAAACACCATATATTTT. The encoded protein is CASSYSMGSGNTIYF.

This clone appeared a few times. Other DNA sequences from this sample encode an identical CDR3 as well. This chain connects TRBV4-2 to TRBJ2-5; TRBD2 is a possible D gene (6 bases). Germline CDR1 is LGHNA and CDR2 is YNFKEQ. This CDR3 is built from 14 residues. V was shortened by 0 bases and J by 4 bases, with 9 bases between the two germline ends. The CDR3 is CASSQDRGRETQYF. The CDR3 nucleotides read TGTGCCAGCAGCCAAGACCGGGGGAGAGAGACCCAGTACTTC.

This clone was picked up a small number of times. CDR3 residues: CASSLKAAGRGAIYEQYF. In nucleotides, the CDR3 is TGTGCCAGCAGCTTAAAAGCGGCTGGGCGGGGAGCTATTTACGAGCAGTACTTC. The chain is built from TRBV7-2 and TRBJ2-7; a possible D gene is TRBD2 (6 bases). V lost 2 bases to trimming and J lost 4 bases, with 24 bases between them. The CDR3 spans 18 residues. Germline lookup yields CDR1 SGHTA and CDR2 FQGNSA.

The DNA for the CDR3 is TGTGCCAGCAGCCGCTACCTCCAAGAGACCCAGTACTTC. This gives the protein CASSRYLQETQYF. The chain is built from TRBV7-2 and TRBJ2-5; no clear D. V was shortened by 5 bases and J by 1 base, with 8 bases between the two germline ends. The CDR3 sequence is 13 residues long. The germline V gene encodes CDR1 SGHTA and CDR2 FQGNSA. The full variable domain, rest sourced from reference TRBV7-2 and TRBJ2-5, is GAGVSQSPSNKVTEKGKDVELRCDPISGHTALYWYRQSLGQGLEFLIYFQGNSAPDKSGLPSDRFSAERTGGSVSTLTIQRTQQEDSAVYLCASSRYLQETQYFGPGTRLLVL.

The genes are TRBV23-1 and TRBJ2-1; D not certain. TRBV23-1 has ORF status, its function being uncertain. The V and J ends lost 7 bases and 0 bases respectively, with 13 bases between them. This CDR3 spans 15 amino acids. CDR3 nucleotide sequence: TGCGCCAGCAAAGAATGGGTTAGCTCCTACAATGAGCAGTTCTTC. It translates to CASKEWVSSYNEQFF.

In its sample, this clone was seen a few times. V and J are TRBV27 and TRBJ1-5; D uncertain. Deletions cut 8 bases from V and 2 bases from J, with 16 bases between. From germline, CDR1 is MNHEY and CDR2 SMNVEV (reference sequence). CDR3 length: 15 amino acids. Written as DNA, the CDR3 is TGTGCCAGCCGGTTGTTAAATATTGGCAATCAGCCCCAGCATTTT. This gives the protein CASRLLNIGNQPQHF.

This clone was seen a handful of times. The CDR3 region is CASSRITGVETEAFF. The CDR3 DNA is TGTGCCAGCAGCCGCATCACAGGGGTAGAAACTGAAGCTTTCTTT. This chain uses TRBV14 with TRBJ1-1; 7 positions match TRBD1. From germline, CDR1 is SGHDN and CDR2 FVKESK. The CDR3 is 15 amino acids. The ends lost 4 bases at V and 5 bases at J; junction bases unmatched: 10.

V gene TRBV5-1 combines with J gene TRBJ2-3; D ambiguous. The V end was cut by 2 bases, the J end by 6 bases, with 13 bases between. The germline V gene encodes CDR1 SGHRS and CDR2 YFSETQ. The CDR3 contains 14 residues. In DNA, the CDR3 is TGCGCCAGCAGCTTTTATGTCTCATCGGATACGCAGTATTTT. As protein: CASSFYVSSDTQYF.

In its sample, this clone was seen a few times. The genes are TRBV18 and TRBJ1-4, with D unresolved. Looked up from germline, CDR1 is KGHSH and CDR2 is LQKENI. This CDR3 is 14 amino acids long. V was shortened by 3 bases and J by 4 bases, with 9 bases between the two germline ends. The CDR3 spells CASSPRSNNEKLFF. The CDR3 DNA is TGTGCCAGCTCACCGCGGTCGAATAATGAAAAACTGTTTTTT.

A few counts support this clone. This chain joins TRBV4-3 and TRBJ2-3; D remains ambiguous. This CDR3 is 13 amino acids long. Germline V lookup: CDR1 LGHNA, CDR2 YSLEER. The V end lost 0 bases, the J end lost 6 bases, and 7 bases lay between the germline ends. This CDR3 reads CASSQDIPDTQYF. CDR3 DNA: TGCGCCAGCAGCCAAGATATTCCGGATACGCAGTATTTT.

The chain combines TRBV7-2 with TRBJ2-7; TRBD2 might be the D (5 bases). Germline V gene lookup returns CDR1 SGHTA and CDR2 FQGNSA. CDR3 length equals 13 residues. V was pared by 5 bases and J by 1 base, with 9 bases between. CDR3: CASSPQRSYEQYF. As DNA, the CDR3 is TGTGCCAGCAGCCCCCAGCGGTCCTACGAGCAGTACTTC.

V is TRBV7-2 and J is TRBJ1-5; a weak D match, TRBD1 (6 bases). V was pared by 2 bases and J by 3 bases, with 20 bases between. The V gene's germline CDR1 is SGHTA and CDR2 FQGNSA. The CDR3 has 18 residues. The CDR3 DNA is TGTGCCAGCAGCTTACCGGGACAAGGCAGGCGGTACAATCAGCCCCAGCATTTT. Translated: CASSLPGQGRRYNQPQHF.

There are a few counts of this clone. This chain links TRBV28 with TRBJ2-7; TRBD2 matches at 12 bases. This CDR3 has 16 residues. The junction had 9 bases not matched to a gene; V was cut back by 5 bases and J by 4 bases. CDR1 and CDR2 (germline): MDHEN, SYDVKM. The CDR3 coding sequence is TGTGCCAGCAGTCCACCGACTAGCGGGAGTAGGTACGAGCAGTACTTC. This codes for CASSPPTSGSRYEQYF. Full variable domain (remainder filled in from reference TRBV28 and TRBJ2-7): DVKVTQSSRYLVKRTGEKVFLECVQDMDHENMFWYRQDPGLGLRLIYFSYDVKMKEKGDIPEGYSVSREKKERFSLILESASTNQTSMYLCASSPPTSGSRYEQYFGPGTRLTVT.